The 27 T cell receptor beta chains listed next were all sequenced from one sample in a study of T cells after yellow fever vaccination. TCRdb re-called the 5' RACE reads through MiXCR, storing one row per CDR3 protein. The sample lists about 320,000 distinct CDR3 sequences; over 3.5% were seen once. The sample here was PBMCs, taken 15 days after the yellow fever booster vaccination. These receptors all come from a man between 18 and 35 years old who received the YFV17D yellow fever vaccine.

This clonotype was observed many times. The CDR3 is CASSYLRGGDEQYF. The DNA of the CDR3 is TGTGCCAGCAGCTACCTACGAGGCGGTGACGAGCAGTACTTC. The chain is built from TRBV7-2 and TRBJ2-7; D remains unclear. Germline values: CDR1 SGHTA, CDR2 FQGNSA. The CDR3 totals 14 residues. The germline V and J ends were trimmed by 4 bases and 5 bases, with 15 bases remaining between them. Full variable domain (outside the CDR3, taken from reference TRBV7-2 and TRBJ2-7): GAGVSQSPSNKVTEKGKDVELRCDPISGHTALYWYRQSLGQGLEFLIYFQGNSAPDKSGLPSDRFSAERTGGSVSTLTIQRTQQEDSAVYLCASSYLRGGDEQYFGPGTRLTVT.

This clonotype was detected ten times or more. In DNA form, the CDR3 reads TGTGCCAGCGGGGCCTACGAGCAGTACTTC. This codes for CASGAYEQYF. This chain uses TRBV6-2 or TRBV6-3 with TRBJ2-7; D not certain. Germline CDR1 reads MNHEY; CDR2 reads SVGEGT. V lost 8 bases, J lost 2 bases, and 4 bases lay in between. The CDR3 covers 10 residues.

This chain uses TRBV4-3 with TRBJ2-7, with D possibly being TRBD1 or TRBD2 (6 bases each). The CDR3 loop spans 15 amino acids. Between the trimmed V and J ends, which lost 0 bases and 5 bases, there was a span of 14 bases. Germline lookup yields CDR1 LGHNA and CDR2 YSLEER. In nucleotides, the CDR3 is TGCGCCAGCAGCCAAGATCGAGGGGGGCCCCACGAGCAGTACTTC. Protein product: CASSQDRGGPHEQYF.

This clonotype showed up just a few times. The chain uses TRBV7-2 and TRBJ1-2; 8 bases agree with TRBD1. This CDR3 is built from 14 residues. Per the germline V gene, CDR1 is SGHTA and CDR2 is FQGNSA. The V and J ends lost 5 bases and 7 bases, in that order; junction bases with no gene match: 9. The DNA for the CDR3 is TGTGCCAGCAGCCTGGACAGGGCAGTGGGTGGCTACACCTTC. Translated: CASSLDRAVGGYTF.

This clonotype was observed at least ten times. The rearrangement links TRBV7-2 to TRBJ1-1; TRBD1 might be the D (5 bases). The germline V and J ends were trimmed by 2 bases and 5 bases, with 9 bases remaining between them. CDR3 length: 13 amino acids. The germline V gene encodes CDR1 SGHTA and CDR2 FQGNSA. CDR3 DNA: TGTGCCAGCAGCTTACAGGAGGGGACTGAAGCTTTCTTT. Translating gives CASSLQEGTEAFF.

This clonotype was detected ten times or more. V is TRBV12-3 or TRBV12-4 and J is TRBJ1-6; no clear D gene. V was cut by 5 bases and J by 0 bases, with 14 bases left in between. The CDR3 is 17 residues long. CDR3 nucleotide sequence: TGTGCCAGCAGTCTATCCCTGGGATTCTCCTATAATTCACCCCTCCACTTT. Encoded protein: CASSLSLGFSYNSPLHF.

This clonotype has at least ten counts. The rearrangement links TRBV4-3 to TRBJ1-2; no reliable D call. Germline V lookup: CDR1 LGHNA, CDR2 YSLEER. The CDR3 is 13 amino acids. V was shortened by 1 base and J by 8 bases, with 11 bases between the two germline ends. DNA of the CDR3: TGCGCCAGCAGCCAAGGCCATCCCTGGGGCTACACCTTC. As protein: CASSQGHPWGYTF.

This rearrangement joins TRBV30 to TRBJ1-2, with D hard to call. Looked up from germline, CDR1 is GTSNPN and CDR2 is SVGIG (reference sequence). V lost 5 bases and J lost 4, with 11 bases in between. The CDR3 contains 12 residues. CDR3 sequence reads: CAWCRWTYGYTF. The CDR3 coding sequence is TGTGCCTGGTGTAGGTGGACCTATGGCTACACCTTC.

This clonotype has a count of ten or more. This sequence joins TRBV20-1 and TRBJ2-7; 7 bases map to TRBD2. J lost 1 base, V lost 2 bases, and 5 bases had no gene match. The CDR3 sequence is 14 residues long. Germline values: CDR1 DFQATT, CDR2 SNEGSKA (reference sequence). CDR3 residues: CSARPGGPSYEQYV. The CDR3 DNA reads as TGCAGTGCTAGACCGGGGGGTCCTTCCTACGAGCAGTACGTC.

This clonotype was observed at least ten times. The chain combines TRBV6-5 with TRBJ1-1, with TRBD1 as a possible D gene (6 bases). The CDR3 is 14 residues long. V shed 6 bases and J shed 0 bases, with 11 bases lying between them. Germline CDR1 is MNHEY and CDR2 is SVGAGI. As DNA, the CDR3 is TGTGCCAGCAGCCTACAGGGCATGAACACTGAAGCTTTCTTT. Protein sequence: CASSLQGMNTEAFF.

This clonotype was found many times. The chain has TRBV4-2 and TRBJ2-4; D remains ambiguous. V was trimmed by 1 base and J by 2 bases, leaving 6 bases between them. The CDR3 consists of 14 residues. In germline, CDR1 is LGHNA, CDR2 YNFKEQ. As DNA, the CDR3 is TGTGCCAGCAGCCAAGGGGCGTCCAAAAACATTCAGTACTTC. Translated, it gives CASSQGASKNIQYF.

This clonotype was observed many times. V and J are TRBV6-2 or TRBV6-3 and TRBJ2-3; no definite D call. The CDR3 runs 12 residues. Trimming took 6 bases from V and 6 from J, leaving 10 bases between them. CDR1 is MNHEY and CDR2 is SVGEGT in the germline V gene. The CDR3: CASSPFDDTQYF. Here the CDR3 DNA reads TGTGCCAGCAGCCCTTTTGATGATACGCAGTATTTT.

This clonotype has more than one count but fewer than ten. The genes are TRBV11-2 and TRBJ1-2; maybe TRBD1 (5 bases). With 5 bases removed from V and 2 bases from J, the gap between germline ends came to 15 bases. The CDR3 is 15 amino acids. Germline CDR1 reads SGHAT; CDR2 reads FQNNGV. The CDR3 region is CASSPREGPNYGYTF. The DNA of the CDR3 is TGTGCCAGCAGCCCCCGGGAGGGACCGAACTATGGCTACACCTTC.

This clonotype occurred a few times. The chain employs TRBV27 and TRBJ1-6; possible D gene TRBD1, 6 bases. The germline gives CDR1 MNHEY, CDR2 SMNVEV (reference sequence). V was trimmed by 5 bases and J by 7 bases, leaving 9 bases between them. The CDR3 is made up of 13 amino acids. This CDR3 reads CASSQGRNSPLHF. The CDR3 DNA reads as TGTGCCAGCAGTCAGGGGCGGAATTCACCCCTCCACTTT.

This clonotype occurred many times. The chain couples TRBV12-3 or TRBV12-4 to TRBJ2-1; tentative D call: TRBD2 (6 bases). V was pared by 5 bases and J by 9 bases, with 14 bases between. This CDR3 is 13 amino acids long. The CDR3 DNA reads as TGTGCCAGCAGTCCTACTAGCTTGGGTGAGCAGTTCTTC. It is translated as CASSPTSLGEQFF.

Comments on this clonotype: This may come from a read error, since a much larger clone is one base off. The genes are TRBV6-2 or TRBV6-3 and TRBJ1-1; tentative D call: TRBD1 (6 bases). The V gene lost 6 bases and the J gene lost 4 bases, with 24 bases spanning the gap. Looked up from germline, CDR1 is MNHEY and CDR2 is SVGEGT. The CDR3 is 17 amino acids. CDR3 residues: CASSSLARGGGGTEAFF. As DNA, the CDR3 is TGTGCCAGCAGCTCCCTTGCGCGAGGGGGAGGGGGCACTGAAGCTTTCTTT.

This clonotype was counted many times. The V gene is TRBV5-1, the J gene TRBJ2-3; TRBD2 might be the D (6 bases). V was cut by 7 bases and J by 9 bases, with 12 bases left in between. This CDR3 is 11 amino acids long. Germline values: CDR1 SGHRS, CDR2 YFSETQ. The CDR3 coding sequence is TGCGCCAGCGCCCTAGGAGGGACGCAGTATTTT. Amino acids: CASALGGTQYF.

This clonotype was counted ten times or more. The V gene is TRBV7-2, the J gene TRBJ1-2; D is uncertain. V gave up 1 base and J gave up 8 bases, with 8 bases separating them. The germline CDR1 and CDR2 sequences are SGHTA and FQGNSA. This CDR3 has 12 residues. CDR3 coding DNA: TGTGCCAGCAGCTTAGGAGGGTTCGGCTACACCTTC. Its protein product is CASSLGGFGYTF.

This clonotype has only a few counts. The V and J genes are TRBV12-3 or TRBV12-4 and TRBJ1-1; tentative D call: TRBD1 (6 bases). The CDR3 contains 15 residues. V was trimmed by 4 bases and J by 4 bases, leaving 16 bases between them. CDR3 residues: CASSSILGGRTEAFF. DNA of the CDR3: TGTGCCAGCAGTTCAATTCTTGGGGGGCGCACTGAAGCTTTCTTT.

In this sample, this clonotype turned up many times. The gene calls are TRBV11-3 and TRBJ1-4, with TRBD1 identical over 7 bases. CDR3 length: 15 amino acids. Germline CDR1 is SGHNT and CDR2 is YENEEA. J lost 0 bases, V lost 4 bases, and 2 bases had no gene match. The CDR3 DNA reads TGTGCCAGCAGCTGGGGGACAGCAACTAATGAAAAACTGTTTTTT. It is translated as CASSWGTATNEKLFF. Looking up the rest from reference TRBV11-3 and TRBJ1-4 gives the full variable domain: EAGVVQSPRYKIIEKKQPVAFWCNPISGHNTLYWYLQNLGQGPELLIRYENEEAVDDSQLPKDRFSAERLKGVDSTLKIQPAELGDSAVYLCASSWGTATNEKLFFGSGTQLSVL.

This clonotype has just a few counts. V gene TRBV5-1 combines with J gene TRBJ1-1, with a tentative D call TRBD1 (6 bases). Trimming pared 4 bases from V and 4 bases from J, leaving 14 bases between. The CDR3 is 14 amino acids. Germline loops: CDR1 SGHRS, CDR2 YFSETQ. DNA of the CDR3: TGCGCCAGCAGCAAAACAGGGTCGTCCACTGAAGCTTTCTTT. This translates into CASSKTGSSTEAFF.

Only a few counts were recorded for this clonotype. The chain carries TRBV5-1 and TRBJ1-5; weak D call: TRBD1 (5 bases). The germline V and J ends were trimmed by 0 bases and 3 bases, with 7 bases remaining between them. CDR1 is SGHRS, CDR2 YFSETQ, per germline. The CDR3 consists of 14 residues. Here the CDR3 reads CASSLGGPNQPQHF. In DNA, the CDR3 is TGCGCCAGCAGCTTGGGGGGCCCCAATCAGCCCCAGCATTTT.

This clonotype was found many times. The chain is built from TRBV5-1 and TRBJ2-2, with 7 positions matching TRBD1. Germline V gene sequence: CDR1 SGHRS, CDR2 YFSETQ. This CDR3 spans 15 amino acids. V lost 4 bases to trimming and J lost 0 bases; unmatched junction nucleotides: 3. For the CDR3, the DNA is TGCGCCAGCAGCCTGGACAGGCCGAACACCGGGGAGCTGTTTTTT. As protein: CASSLDRPNTGELFF.

The sample holds a few counts of this clonotype. V gene TRBV12-3 or TRBV12-4 combines with J gene TRBJ1-2; 10 bases agree with TRBD1. The CDR3 is 19 residues long. Unmatched junction bases numbered 12, after V lost 2 bases and J lost 0 bases. This chain's CDR3 is CASSLSGTGAVRANYGYTF. For the CDR3, the DNA is TGTGCCAGCAGTTTAAGTGGGACAGGGGCCGTCCGGGCTAACTATGGCTACACCTTC.

This clonotype was counted many times. The chain employs TRBV4-3 and TRBJ1-1, with D perhaps matching TRBD1 (6 bases). Trimming stripped 4 bases from V and 0 bases from J, with 12 bases between. The CDR3 is made up of 15 amino acids. Germline V gives CDR1 LGHNA, CDR2 YSLEER. CDR3 sequence (DNA): TGCGCCAGCAGCCCCCAGGGGATCATGAACACTGAAGCTTTCTTT. This translates into CASSPQGIMNTEAFF.

This clonotype has just a few counts. This rearrangement joins TRBV2 to TRBJ1-5; D is unresolved. The CDR3 length is 16 residues. The V gene lost 1 base and the J gene lost 0 bases, with 10 bases spanning the gap. Looked up from germline, CDR1 is SNHLY and CDR2 is FYNNEI. Written as DNA, the CDR3 is TGTGCCAGCAGTGAAGGGCAAGGTCCTAGCAATCAGCCCCAGCATTTT. Protein: CASSEGQGPSNQPQHF. Looking up the rest from reference TRBV2 and TRBJ1-5 gives the full variable domain: EPEVTQTPSHQVTQMGQEVILRCVPISNHLYFYWYRQILGQKVEFLVSFYNNEISEKSEIFDDQFSVERPDGSNFTLKIRSTKLEDSAMYFCASSEGQGPSNQPQHFGDGTRLSIL.

About this clonotype itself: This may be a read error, as it is one base from a much larger clone. The rearrangement joins TRBV3-1 to TRBJ2-1, with 7 bases identical to TRBD2. The CDR3 runs 15 residues. Germline CDR1 reads LGHDT; CDR2 reads YNNKEL (reference sequence). For the CDR3, the DNA is TGTGCCAGCAGCCAGGAGTTGCGGGGGTGGAATGATCAGTTCTTC. Translated: CASSQELRGWNDQFF.